The entry that follows covers one T cell receptor beta chain sequence. Trimming took 6 bases from V and 9 from J; bases not matched to a gene: 4. CDR3 length equals 12 residues. This specimen comes from a study of blood T cell repertoires in COVID-19. TCRdb's table, derived via immunoSEQ multiplex PCR, lists solely in-frame clones and lacks some. Altogether roughly 69,000 clones are present, 85% to 90% being singletons, with the ten largest covering around 4.4%. The source material was peripheral blood. This chain connects TRBV12-3 or TRBV12-4 to TRBJ2-7, with 11 bases that match TRBD1. The sequence was collected from a man aged 50-60 years with active COVID-19. This CDR3 is CASSAGTGGQYF. Here the CDR3 DNA reads TGTGCCAGCAGCGCCGGGACAGGGGGGCAGTACTTC.